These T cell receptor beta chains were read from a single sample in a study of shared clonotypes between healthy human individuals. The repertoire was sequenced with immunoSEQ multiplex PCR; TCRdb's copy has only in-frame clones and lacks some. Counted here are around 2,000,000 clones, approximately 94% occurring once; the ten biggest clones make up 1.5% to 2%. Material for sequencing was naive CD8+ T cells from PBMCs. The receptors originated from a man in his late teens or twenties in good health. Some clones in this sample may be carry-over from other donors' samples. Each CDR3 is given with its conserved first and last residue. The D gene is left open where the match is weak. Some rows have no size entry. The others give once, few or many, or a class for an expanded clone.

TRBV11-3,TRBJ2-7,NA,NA,TGTGCCAGCAGCTTCCTTAGGGGCAAACCGGTGGGGCAGTACTTC,CASSFLRGKPVGQYF
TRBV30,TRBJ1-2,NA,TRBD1,TGTGCCTGGAGCCACGGACAGGGCGACTATGGCTACACCTTC,CAWSHGQGDYGYTF
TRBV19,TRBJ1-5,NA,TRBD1,TGTGCCAGTAGTGTCGGACAGGGTAATCAGCCCCAGCATTTT,CASSVGQGNQPQHF
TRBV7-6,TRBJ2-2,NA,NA,TGTGCCAGCAGCTTAGAAAACACCGGGGAGCTGTTTTTT,CASSLENTGELFF
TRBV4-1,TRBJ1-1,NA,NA,TGCGCCAGCAGCCAAGATCACTGGGTCACTGAAGCTTTCTTT,CASSQDHWVTEAFF
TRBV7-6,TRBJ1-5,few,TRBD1,TGTGCCAGCAGCTCCTGGACAGGGGTCAGTCAGCCCCAGCATTTT,CASSSWTGVSQPQHF
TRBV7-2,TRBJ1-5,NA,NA,TGTGCCAGCAGCTCTCGACAGGTGGTCGGACAGCCCCAGCATTTT,CASSSRQVVGQPQHF
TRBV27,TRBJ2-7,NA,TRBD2,TGTGCCAGCAGTAGGCTAGCGGGACCCCACGAGCAGTACTTC,CASSRLAGPHEQYF
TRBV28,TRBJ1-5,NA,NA,TGTGCCAGCAGCCCCAATGAGATACCCCAGCATTTT,CASSPNEIPQHF
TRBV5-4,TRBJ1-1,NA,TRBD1,TGTGCCAGCAGCTTGGACAGGGGGCTCGTGGTAGCTTTCTTT,CASSLDRGLVVAFF
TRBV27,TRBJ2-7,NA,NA,TGTGCCAGCAGTCACGACTCTGGCGGAGTGTACGAGCAGTACTTC,CASSHDSGGVYEQYF
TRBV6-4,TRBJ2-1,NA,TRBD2,TGTGCCAGCAGTAAAACTAGCGGGAGGGCTACCCGCAACAATGAGCAGTTCTTC,CASSKTSGRATRNNEQFF
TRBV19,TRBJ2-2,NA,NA,TGTGCCAGTAGCCACCTCTCACATCCCGGGGAGCTGTTTTTT,CASSHLSHPGELFF
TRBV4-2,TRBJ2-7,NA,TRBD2,TGTGCCAGCAGCCAGTCTAGCGGGATCCCCTACGAGCAGTACTTC,CASSQSSGIPYEQYF
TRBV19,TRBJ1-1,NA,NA,TGTGCCAGTAGTGCAAACCTGGGCACTGAAGCTTTCTTT,CASSANLGTEAFF
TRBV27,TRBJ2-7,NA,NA,TGTGCCAGCAGAGTATCAGAGGGGGCCTACGAGCAGTACTTC,CASRVSEGAYEQYF
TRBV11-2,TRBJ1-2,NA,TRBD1,TGTGCCAGCAGCTTATTCGTGAGGGACCCCAGGGGGGCCTATGGCTACACCTTC,CASSLFVRDPRGAYGYTF
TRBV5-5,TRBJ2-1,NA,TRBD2,TGTGCCAGCAGCTTGGGACTAGCGGGCCAAAGAAACTACAATGAGCAGTTCTTC,CASSLGLAGQRNYNEQFF
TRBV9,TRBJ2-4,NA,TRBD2,TGTGCCAGCAGCGTAGAGGGGACTAGCGGGAGGGGGAAGAACATTCAGTACTTC,CASSVEGTSGRGKNIQYF
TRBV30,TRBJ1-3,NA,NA,TGTGCCTGGAGTGTCCCGGGAAACACCATATATTTT,CAWSVPGNTIYF